Following are 19 T cell receptor beta chains from one sample sequenced in a study of patients and donors after allogeneic stem cell transplantation. From the RT-PCR reads, TCRdb called clonotypes with MiXCR, one entry per CDR3 protein. The sample holds about a million distinct CDR3 sequences, about a sixth seen once. The sequencing input was blood, either unsorted or a sorted T cell fraction (not recorded which). The receptors originated from a human donor who was either an allogeneic HSCT recipient or a stem cell or donor lymphocyte infusion donor (not recorded which). It is not recorded whose cells these are; they may come from a transplant donor.

The rearrangement joins TRBV5-1 to TRBJ2-5; TRBD2 aligns across 12 bases. The CDR3 runs to 15 residues. V lost 7 bases and J lost 2; bases outside the gene matches: 6. Germline assignment: CDR1 SGHRS and CDR2 YFSETQ. The CDR3 DNA follows: TGCGCCAGCGGTACTAGCGGGGGGTTTCAAGAGACCCAGTACTTC. Translating gives CASGTSGGFQETQYF. The whole variable domain, filled in from reference TRBV5-1 and TRBJ2-5, reads KAGVTQTPRYLIKTRGQQVTLSCSPISGHRSVSWYQQTPGQGLQFLFEYFSETQRNKGNFPGRFSGRQFSNSRSEMNVSTLELGDSALYLCASGTSGGFQETQYFGPGTRLLVL.

This clonotype has more than one count but fewer than ten. The chain combines TRBV7-8 with TRBJ2-7; D unresolved. Germline CDR1 reads SGHVS; CDR2 reads FQNEAQ. Trimming pared 7 bases from V and 2 bases from J, leaving 18 bases between. The CDR3 spans 15 residues. CDR3 sequence reads: CASTPRMGLPYEQYF. The CDR3 DNA is TGTGCCAGCACCCCACGAATGGGGTTACCCTACGAGCAGTACTTC.

This clonotype showed up just a few times. This rearrangement joins TRBV3-1 to TRBJ2-5; 10 bases fit TRBD2. CDR1 LGHDT and CDR2 YNNKEL come from the germline V gene (reference sequence). V shed 3 bases, J shed 5 bases, and the junction held 18 bases outside the gene matches. This CDR3 spans 19 amino acids. CDR3 nucleotide sequence: TGTGCCAGCAGCCAGGGAGGGCTAGCGGGAGCCAGAGTGGTGGAGACCCAGTACTTC. Translated: CASSQGGLAGARVVETQYF.

The chain combines TRBV6-1 with TRBJ1-2; TRBD1 aligns across 7 bases. V shed 5 bases, J shed 1 base, and the junction held 4 bases outside the gene matches. The CDR3 contains 14 residues. Germline V gene data show CDR1 as MNHNS and CDR2 as SASEGT. The CDR3, as DNA: TGTGCCAGCAGTCACCGGGACAGTAACTATGGCTACACCTTC. Translation: CASSHRDSNYGYTF.

A few counts support this clonotype. This sequence joins TRBV15 and TRBJ2-5, with D perhaps matching TRBD1 (6 bases). Germline CDR1 and CDR2: LNHNV and YYDKDF (reference sequence). This CDR3 has 16 amino acids. With 5 bases removed from V and 5 bases from J, the gap between germline ends came to 21 bases. This CDR3 is CATSPRMLGAQETQYF. The CDR3 DNA sequence: TGTGCCACCAGCCCCCGGATGTTGGGGGCCCAGGAGACCCAGTACTTC.

This chain links TRBV25-1 with TRBJ1-6; D may be TRBD1 (5 bases). From germline, CDR1 is MGHDK and CDR2 SYGVNS. The germline V and J ends were trimmed by 4 bases and 14 bases, with 24 bases remaining between them. The CDR3 has 16 residues. CDR3 DNA: TGTGCCAGCAGTGCTGGGAGGGGCACCTACCTTGGGGCCCTCCACTTT. It codes for CASSAGRGTYLGALHF. Looking up the rest from reference TRBV25-1 and TRBJ1-6 gives the full variable domain: EADIYQTPRYLVIGTGKKITLECSQTMGHDKMYWYQQDPGMELHLIHYSYGVNSTEKGDLSSESTVSRIRTEHFPLTLESARPSHTSQYLCASSAGRGTYLGALHFGNGTRLTVT.

This clonotype was found a few times. The V and J genes are TRBV6-1 and TRBJ1-1, with D perhaps matching TRBD1 (6 bases). CDR1 is MNHNS and CDR2 is SASEGT in the germline V gene. The V gene lost 6 bases and the J gene lost 3 bases, with 11 bases spanning the gap. CDR3 length: 13 residues. CDR3 nucleotide sequence: TGTGCCAGCAGACGGGGGCGGGACACTGAAGCTTTCTTT. It specifies CASRRGRDTEAFF.

The table lists this clonotype with a few counts. This chain links TRBV10-2 with TRBJ2-7, with a tentative D call TRBD2 (5 bases). This CDR3 contains 13 residues. Germline loops: CDR1 WSHSY, CDR2 SAAADI. V dropped 7 bases and J dropped 0 bases, with 10 bases sitting between them. The CDR3 sequence is CASKGLSSYEQYF. As DNA, the CDR3 is TGCGCCAGCAAAGGACTGAGCTCCTACGAGCAGTACTTC.

The chain links TRBV20-1 to TRBJ2-1; 9 bases are shared with TRBD2. The trim removed 5 bases at V and 1 base at J, leaving 15 bases unmatched. The CDR3 totals 18 residues. Germline V CDR1 and CDR2: DFQATT, SNEGSKA (reference sequence). CDR3 DNA: TGCAGTGCTCCAATTGGAATAATAGCGGGAGTATCCTACAATGAGCAGTTCTTC. This gives the protein CSAPIGIIAGVSYNEQFF.

This clonotype has more than one count but fewer than ten. The rearrangement uses TRBV6-1 and TRBJ2-5; 8 nucleotides agree with TRBD2. Germline values: CDR1 MNHNS, CDR2 SASEGT. The CDR3 is made up of 15 amino acids. V trimming: 1 base; J trimming: 5 bases; junction bases outside the gene matches: 6. The chain's CDR3 is CASSEDGLAGETQYF. The DNA for the CDR3 is TGTGCCAGCAGTGAAGACGGACTAGCAGGGGAGACCCAGTACTTC.

The gene calls are TRBV7-3 and TRBJ2-7; TRBD1 aligns across 9 bases. CDR1 SGHTA and CDR2 FQGTGA come from the germline V gene. The CDR3 covers 15 residues. Germline trimming cut 1 base from V and 2 bases from J; bases unmatched to any gene: 3. CDR3 in amino acids: CASSLMTGGTYEQYF. CDR3 in DNA: TGTGCCAGCAGCTTAATGACAGGGGGGACCTACGAGCAGTACTTC.

The gene calls are TRBV9 and TRBJ2-7, with TRBD1 matching over 8 bases. The length of the CDR3 is 12 residues. V lost 2 bases and J lost 7; bases outside the gene matches: 2. Germline V lookup: CDR1 SGDLS, CDR2 YYNGEE. This chain's CDR3 is CASSVTGGEQYF. The CDR3 nucleotides are TGTGCCAGCAGCGTTACAGGGGGGGAGCAGTACTTC.

CDR3 amino acids: CASSLQLAGPTGELFF. Here the CDR3 DNA reads TGCGCCAGCAGCTTGCAACTAGCGGGTCCCACCGGGGAGCTGTTTTTT. V usage is TRBV5-1 and J usage is TRBJ2-2; 9 nucleotides agree with TRBD2. Per germline, CDR1 SGHRS and CDR2 YFSETQ. Germline trimming cut 1 base from V and 4 bases from J; bases unmatched to any gene: 5. This CDR3 is 16 amino acids long.

This clonotype was counted between two and nine times. The chain carries TRBV10-2 and TRBJ1-6, with D unresolved. Germline V gene lookup returns CDR1 WSHSY and CDR2 SAAADI. The CDR3 totals 11 residues. Deletions cut 2 bases from V and 13 bases from J, with 6 bases between. The CDR3 nucleotides read TGCGCCAGCAGTGAGACCCAGCCCCTCCACTTT. This translates into CASSETQPLHF.

This chain uses TRBV5-6 with TRBJ1-5; D is ambiguous. Germline CDR1 reads SGHDT; CDR2 reads YYEEEE. This CDR3 spans 14 amino acids. Trimming removed 6 bases at V and 1 base at J, with 11 bases between. The CDR3 coding sequence is TGTGCCAGCACCAAAGGTCCGAGCAATCAGCCCCAGCATTTT. The encoded protein is CASTKGPSNQPQHF. The full variable domain, with the rest looked up from reference TRBV5-6 and TRBJ1-5, is DAGVTQSPTHLIKTRGQQVTLRCSPKSGHDTVSWYQQALGQGPQFIFQYYEEEERQRGNFPDRFSGHQFPNYSSELNVNALLLGDSALYLCASTKGPSNQPQHFGDGTRLSIL.

This clonotype has a handful of counts. The genes are TRBV12-3 or TRBV12-4 and TRBJ2-2; D uncertain. The germline V and J ends were trimmed by 2 bases and 7 bases, with 11 bases remaining between them. This CDR3 comprises 14 residues. The CDR3 sequence: CASSLTQPGGELFF. The DNA of the CDR3 is TGTGCCAGCAGTTTAACCCAGCCGGGCGGGGAGCTGTTTTTT.

The chain combines TRBV7-9 with TRBJ2-5; 10 positions agree with TRBD2. CDR1 and CDR2 (germline): SEHNR, FQNEAQ (reference sequence). The V segment lost 5 bases and the J segment 4 bases; nucleotides outside the gene matches: 13. The CDR3 covers 17 residues. The CDR3 sequence: CASSTPRLAGARETQYF. CDR3 sequence (DNA): TGTGCCAGCAGCACCCCAAGGCTAGCGGGAGCACGAGAGACCCAGTACTTC. Full variable domain (outside the CDR3, taken from reference TRBV7-9 and TRBJ2-5): DTGVSQNPRHKITKRGQNVTFRCDPISEHNRLYWYRQTLGQGPEFLTYFQNEAQLEKSRLLSDRFSAERPKGSFSTLEIQRTEQGDSAMYLCASSTPRLAGARETQYFGPGTRLLVL.

The chain employs TRBV5-1 and TRBJ2-5, with TRBD1 matching 7 bases. From germline, CDR1 is SGHRS and CDR2 YFSETQ. The CDR3 spans 15 residues. With V trimmed by 0 bases and J by 1 base, 3 bases remained unmatched. In DNA form, the CDR3 reads TGCGCCAGCAGCTTGGGCCAGGGGGTCCAAGAGACCCAGTACTTC. The encoded protein is CASSLGQGVQETQYF.

The chain employs TRBV10-3 and TRBJ1-1; 7 nucleotides agree with TRBD1. The germline CDR1 and CDR2 sequences are ENHRY and SYGVKD. The junction had 10 bases not matched to a gene; V was cut back by 5 bases and J by 4 bases. This CDR3 contains 15 residues. The CDR3 loop reads CAISNTGVRGTEAFF. DNA of the CDR3: TGTGCCATCAGTAATACAGGGGTTAGGGGCACTGAAGCTTTCTTT.